Listed below are T cell receptor beta chains from one sample, sequenced in a study of CD8 T cells in Susac syndrome. TCRdb used MiXCR to reprocess the immunoSEQ multiplex PCR reads, holding one entry per CDR3 protein. The sample contains approximately 200,000 distinct CDR3 sequences, approximately 90% of which appear only once. The specimen was CD8+ T cells from PBMCs. The receptors originated from a human donor with multiple sclerosis. Both conserved end residues are part of each CDR3. The D gene is left open where the match is weak. Size is omitted from some rows. Given values are once, few, many or a class for expanded clones.

abundance	v_gene	j_gene	d_gene	CDR3aa	CDR3nt
NA	TRBV20-1	TRBJ2-3	NA	CSAGPLHTDTQYF	TGCAGTGCGGGCCCACTGCACACAGATACGCAGTATTTT
NA	TRBV12-3/TRBV12-4	TRBJ2-1	TRBD2	CASTLLAGSGNEQFF	TGTGCCAGCACCCTCCTAGCGGGAAGTGGCAATGAGCAGTTCTTC
NA	TRBV6-7	TRBJ2-7	TRBD2	CAKRGRLVREQYF	TGTGCAAAGCGGGGTCGACTGGTTCGGGAGCAGTACTTC
NA	TRBV7-2	TRBJ2-7	NA	CASSPGTIATSYEQYF	TGTGCCAGCAGCCCTGGGACGATAGCGACTTCCTACGAGCAGTACTTC
NA	TRBV19	TRBJ2-4	NA	CASSTGQKNIQYF	TGTGCCAGTAGTACCGGACAGAAAAACATTCAGTACTTC
NA	TRBV7-6	TRBJ2-2	NA	CASSLGPGPTGELFF	TGTGCCAGCAGCTTAGGTCCGGGACCCACCGGGGAGCTGTTTTTT
NA	TRBV12-3/TRBV12-4	TRBJ2-6	TRBD1	CASSFTPRTGGQRTDSGANVLTF	TGTGCCAGCAGTTTTACCCCCAGGACAGGGGGTCAGCGGACTGACTCTGGGGCCAACGTCCTGACTTTC
once	TRBV6-5	TRBJ1-5	NA	CASREDGYSNQPQHF	TGTGCCAGCAGGGAGGACGGATATAGCAATCAGCCCCAGCATTTT
few	TRBV7-9	TRBJ2-5	NA	CASSSPGQETQYF	TGTGCCAGCAGCTCCCCCGGACAAGAGACCCAGTACTTC
NA	TRBV9	TRBJ1-1	NA	CASSVVAGSEAFF	TGTGCCAGCAGCGTAGTTGCAGGCTCTGAAGCTTTCTTT
NA	TRBV4-2	TRBJ2-3	TRBD1	CASSQATGAADTQYF	TGTGCCAGCAGCCAAGCCACAGGGGCCGCAGATACGCAGTATTTT
NA	TRBV30	TRBJ1-1	TRBD1	CAWIQGAGGTEAFF	TGTGCCTGGATACAGGGGGCAGGAGGCACTGAAGCTTTCTTT
NA	TRBV4-2	TRBJ2-7	NA	CASSQGGFYEQYF	TGTGCCAGCAGCCAAGGGGGGTTTTACGAGCAGTACTTC
NA	TRBV30	TRBJ1-1	TRBD1	CAWSVGTANTEAFF	TGTGCCTGGAGTGTAGGGACAGCGAACACTGAAGCTTTCTTT
NA	TRBV6-5	TRBJ1-1	NA	CASSYSPGGTEVFF	TGTGCCAGCAGTTACTCCCCCGGAGGCACTGAAGTTTTCTTT
NA	TRBV18	TRBJ1-1	TRBD1	CASSPRDRTNTEAFF	TGTGCCAGCTCACCACGGGACAGAACGAACACTGAAGCTTTCTTT
NA	TRBV6-5	TRBJ2-5	NA	CASSYSTLTLGETQYF	TGTGCCAGCAGTTACTCGACTCTAACCCTGGGCGAGACCCAGTACTTC
NA	TRBV4-1	TRBJ2-7	TRBD2	CASSQVAGERHEQYF	TGCGCCAGCAGCCAAGTAGCGGGAGAGAGACACGAGCAGTACTTC
NA	TRBV4-1	TRBJ2-1	TRBD2	CASSQDGGTSGNEQFF	TGCGCCAGCAGCCAAGACGGGGGGACTAGCGGGAATGAGCAGTTCTTC
NA	TRBV12-3/TRBV12-4	TRBJ1-1	TRBD1	CASSFDRANTEAFF	TGTGCCAGCAGTTTCGACAGGGCGAACACTGAAGCTTTCTTT
NA	TRBV7-8	TRBJ2-7	NA	CASSLPGQSIIKQYF	TGTGCCAGCAGCCTACCCGGACAATCAATCATAAAGCAGTACTTC